This entry lists 17 T cell receptor beta chains sequenced from one sample in a study of beta chain features in type 1 diabetes. Study conclusions and caveats: TCRB CDR3s from Type 1 diabetes patients were moderately but significantly shorter in all four CD4+ subsets.

Their antigens are not known. cDNA synthesis used the whole RNA isolate, giving expressed TCRB sequences. Using immunoSEQ multiplex PCR, the repertoire was profiled, and TCRdb retains in-frame clones only, with some absent. This sample has 50,000 to 70,000 clones; approximately 52% occur once, and the top ten carry 2.6%. Material: Tregs from blood. These receptors originate from a woman in her thirties or forties with type 1 diabetes.

The V and J genes are TRBV5-1 and TRBJ2-7; possible D gene TRBD1, 6 bases. Germline V gives CDR1 SGHRS, CDR2 YFSETQ. The CDR3 length is 15 residues. Trimming took off 1 base at V and 3 bases at J, with 14 bases between the two ends. CDR3 DNA sequence: TGCGCCAGCAGCTTGAGCCCCGGCAGGGGCTACGAGCAGTACTTC. Its translation: CASSLSPGRGYEQYF.

J is TRBJ2-2 and V is TRBV7-6; a weak D match, TRBD1 (5 bases). The CDR3 length is 16 residues. Per germline, CDR1 SGHVS and CDR2 FNYEAQ. Trimming left V 5 bases short and J 3 bases short, with 16 bases between. In DNA, the CDR3 is TGTGCCAGCAGCCAGCAGACTGCAGGGCACACCGGGGAGCTGTTTTTT. Translating it yields CASSQQTAGHTGELFF.

The chain uses TRBV7-3 and TRBJ2-1, with 14 bases matching TRBD2. This CDR3 spans 15 amino acids. V shed 6 bases, J shed 7 bases, and the junction held 5 bases outside the gene matches. The germline CDR1 and CDR2 sequences are SGHTA and FQGTGA. The CDR3 is CASRTGTSGSNEQFF. CDR3 sequence (DNA): TGTGCCAGCAGGACCGGGACTAGCGGGAGTAATGAGCAGTTCTTC.

CDR3 in DNA: TGTGCCAGCAGTTTCGTCAGCGGCAATGAGCAGTTCTTC. Its protein product is CASSFVSGNEQFF. This chain uses TRBV28 with TRBJ2-1, with D perhaps TRBD2 (5 bases). Trimming removed 3 bases from V and 6 bases from J, with 9 bases in between. This CDR3 spans 13 amino acids. Germline CDR1 and CDR2: MDHEN and SYDVKM. The full variable domain, in which reference TRBV28 and TRBJ2-1 provide the parts outside the CDR3, is DVKVTQSSRYLVKRTGEKVFLECVQDMDHENMFWYRQDPGLGLRLIYFSYDVKMKEKGDIPEGYSVSREKKERFSLILESASTNQTSMYLCASSFVSGNEQFFGPGTRLTVL.

The chain links TRBV10-3 to TRBJ2-5; 9 bases map to TRBD1. TRBJ2-7 matches the DNA end more closely, so the J call is doubtful. This CDR3 has 14 residues. The V gene's germline CDR1 is ENHRY and CDR2 SYGVKD. The CDR3: CAISTGTGYYEQYF. The CDR3 DNA reads as TGTGCCATCAGTACCGGGACAGGGTACTACGAGCAGTACTTC.

This clone came up a few times. V usage is TRBV19 and J usage is TRBJ2-6; D is possibly TRBD1 (5 bases). Between the trimmed V and J ends, which lost 3 bases and 5 bases, there was a span of 5 bases. The CDR3 spans 13 residues. The germline V gene encodes CDR1 LNHDA and CDR2 SQIVND (reference sequence). The CDR3: CASSMDRANVLTF. For the CDR3, the DNA is TGTGCCAGTAGTATGGACAGGGCCAACGTCCTGACTTTC.

In its sample, this clone was seen a few times. The chain combines TRBV15 with TRBJ2-3, with 7 bases aligning to TRBD1. This CDR3 is 18 amino acids long. With 3 bases clipped from V and 4 bases from J, the junction kept 16 bases outside the gene matches. The V gene's germline CDR1 is LNHNV and CDR2 YYDKDF (reference sequence). CDR3 sequence reads: CATSSRDSPRRSADTQYF. The CDR3 DNA reads as TGTGCCACCAGCAGCCGGGACAGCCCTCGGAGGAGCGCAGATACGCAGTATTTT.

The chain employs TRBV29-1 and TRBJ2-7, with D unresolved. V was clipped by 1 base and J by 5 bases, with 6 bases between them. Germline V lookup: CDR1 SQVTM, CDR2 ANQGSEA. The CDR3 has 11 residues. The CDR3 DNA sequence: TGCAGCGTTGAAGGATACAACGAGCAGTACTTC. Translation: CSVEGYNEQYF.

The chain couples TRBV18 to TRBJ2-7; D is possibly TRBD1 (6 bases). The CDR3 covers 13 residues. V gave up 3 bases and J gave up 3 bases, with 9 bases separating them. Germline-derived CDR1 and CDR2 are KGHSH and LQKENI. In nucleotides, the CDR3 is TGTGCCAGCTCACCGAGACAGGACTACGAGCAGTACTTC. It specifies CASSPRQDYEQYF. The full variable domain, its missing parts supplied by reference TRBV18 and TRBJ2-7, is NAGVMQNPRHLVRRRGQEARLRCSPMKGHSHVYWYRQLPEEGLKFMVYLQKENIIDESGMPKERFSAEFPKEGPSILRIQQVVRGDSAAYFCASSPRQDYEQYFGPGTRLTVT.

This clone was found a few times. V gene TRBV19 combines with J gene TRBJ1-5; weak D call: TRBD1 (5 bases). There are 14 residues in the CDR3. Germline loops: CDR1 LNHDA, CDR2 SQIVND (reference sequence). The V end lost 2 bases, the J end lost 9 bases, and 14 bases lay between the germline ends. DNA of the CDR3: TGTGCCAGTAGTATACCCCCCGGCGGGGGGCCCCAGCATTTT. This codes for CASSIPPGGGPQHF.

The chain's CDR3 is CSVDQGSRTQYF. Written as DNA, the CDR3 is TGCAGCGTTGATCAGGGGTCCAGGACCCAGTACTTC. The chain combines TRBV29-1 with TRBJ2-5, with D perhaps TRBD1 (6 bases). Germline V gene lookup returns CDR1 SQVTM and CDR2 ANQGSEA. This CDR3 has 12 amino acids. V shed 3 bases and J shed 7 bases, with 12 bases lying between them.

This clone was observed a few times. The V gene is TRBV7-9, the J gene TRBJ2-7; TRBD1 matches at 7 bases. Trimming took 2 bases from V and 2 from J; bases not matched to a gene: 3. CDR1 is SEHNR and CDR2 is FQNEAQ in the germline V gene (reference sequence). CDR3 size: 14 residues. CDR3 sequence reads: CASSLTGDTYEQYF. The CDR3 DNA sequence: TGTGCCAGCAGCTTAACAGGGGACACCTACGAGCAGTACTTC.

The chain combines TRBV28 with TRBJ2-7; TRBD1 is a possible D gene (6 bases). V shed 3 bases and J shed 9 bases, with 18 bases lying between them. This CDR3 comprises 14 residues. Germline values: CDR1 MDHEN, CDR2 SYDVKM. CDR3 DNA sequence: TGTGCCAGCAGTTTGCCCGACAGGCTCTGGGGGCAGTACTTC. Translating gives CASSLPDRLWGQYF. Variable domain in full (rest from reference TRBV28 and TRBJ2-7): DVKVTQSSRYLVKRTGEKVFLECVQDMDHENMFWYRQDPGLGLRLIYFSYDVKMKEKGDIPEGYSVSREKKERFSLILESASTNQTSMYLCASSLPDRLWGQYFGPGTRLTVT.

CDR3 nucleotide sequence: TGCGCCAGCAGCTTGCTAGCAGACACTGAAGCTTTCTTT. Translating gives CASSLLADTEAFF. This chain links TRBV5-1 with TRBJ1-1; D remains unclear. Germline CDR1 and CDR2: SGHRS and YFSETQ. V lost 1 base to trimming and J lost 3 bases, with 7 bases between them. The CDR3 spans 13 residues. The complete variable domain, with remaining parts taken from reference TRBV5-1 and TRBJ1-1, reads KAGVTQTPRYLIKTRGQQVTLSCSPISGHRSVSWYQQTPGQGLQFLFEYFSETQRNKGNFPGRFSGRQFSNSRSEMNVSTLELGDSALYLCASSLLADTEAFFGQGTRLTVV.

The chain couples TRBV7-6 to TRBJ2-1; 9 nucleotides match TRBD2. V lost 5 bases and J lost 6; bases outside the gene matches: 8. The CDR3 is made up of 15 amino acids. CDR1 and CDR2 from the germline V gene are SGHVS and FNYEAQ. The CDR3 sequence: CASSLSGRNGNEQFF. The CDR3 DNA reads TGTGCCAGCAGCCTGAGCGGGAGGAACGGCAATGAGCAGTTCTTC.

V and J are TRBV4-1 and TRBJ2-2, with 7 positions matching TRBD2. Germline V CDR1 and CDR2: MGHRA, YSYEKL. This CDR3 is 16 amino acids long. Germline trimming cut 0 bases from V and 6 bases from J; bases unmatched to any gene: 7. This CDR3 is CASSQDLGLGPGELFF. The CDR3 DNA is TGCGCCAGCAGCCAAGATTTAGGACTAGGACCCGGGGAGCTGTTTTTT.

This clone was observed a few times. For the CDR3, the DNA is TGTGCCAGCAGGACAGGGGGCCGAGTTCGGGACGAGCAGTACTTC. It yields the protein CASRTGGRVRDEQYF. The chain joins TRBV5-6 to TRBJ2-7, with 10 bases matching TRBD1. CDR1 is SGHDT, CDR2 YYEEEE, per germline. V gave up 5 bases and J gave up 5 bases; unmatched junction bases: 10. The CDR3 has 15 residues.